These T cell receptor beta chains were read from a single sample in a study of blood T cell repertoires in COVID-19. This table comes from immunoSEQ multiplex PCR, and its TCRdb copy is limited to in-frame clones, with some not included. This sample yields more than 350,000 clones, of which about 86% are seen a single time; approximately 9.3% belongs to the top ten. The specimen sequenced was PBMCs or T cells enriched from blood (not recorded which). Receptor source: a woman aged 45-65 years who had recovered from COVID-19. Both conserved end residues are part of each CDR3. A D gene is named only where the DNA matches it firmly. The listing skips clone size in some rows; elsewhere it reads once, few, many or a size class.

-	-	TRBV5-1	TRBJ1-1	CASSTQGLDAGAEAFF	TGCGCCAGCAGCACTCAGGGCCTAGACGCGGGGGCTGAAGCTTTCTTT
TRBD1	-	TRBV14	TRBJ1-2	CASSLDRGQGYTF	TGTGCCAGCAGCCTTGACAGGGGGCAAGGCTACACCTTC
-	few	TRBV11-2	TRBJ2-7	CASRKLGAEQYF	TGTGCCAGCAGAAAACTGGGGGCCGAGCAGTACTTC
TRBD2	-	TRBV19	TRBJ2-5	CASSIGLAGGQETQYF	TGTGCCAGTAGTATTGGACTAGCGGGGGGGCAAGAGACCCAGTACTTC
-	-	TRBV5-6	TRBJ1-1	CASSLTVLIQNTEAFF	TGTGCCAGCAGCTTGACAGTCCTAATCCAGAACACTGAAGCTTTCTTT
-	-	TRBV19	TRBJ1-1	CASRLRQAGQRNTEAFF	TGTGCCAGTAGGCTGAGACAGGCAGGACAGAGGAACACTGAAGCTTTCTTT
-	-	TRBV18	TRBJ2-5	CASSPRDTQETQYF	TGTGCCAGCTCACCACGGGACACGCAAGAGACCCAGTACTTC
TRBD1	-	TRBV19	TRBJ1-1	CASSAAGGGNTEAFF	TGTGCCAGTAGTGCCGCAGGGGGTGGGAACACTGAAGCTTTCTTT
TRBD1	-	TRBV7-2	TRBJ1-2	CASSLSGGRLLYTF	TGTGCCAGCAGCTTATCAGGGGGAAGGCTGCTCTACACCTTC
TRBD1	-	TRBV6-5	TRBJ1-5	CASQGGLGQPQHF	TGTGCCAGCCAGGGGGGATTGGGTCAGCCCCAGCATTTT
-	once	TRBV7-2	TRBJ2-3	CASKQQVADTQYF	TGTGCCAGCAAACAGCAAGTCGCAGATACGCAGTATTTT
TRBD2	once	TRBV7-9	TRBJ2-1	CASSPWTSGNEQFF	TGTGCCAGCAGCCCATGGACTAGCGGGAATGAGCAGTTCTTC
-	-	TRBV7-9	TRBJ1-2	CASSLIPTRGINYGYTF	TGTGCCAGCAGCTTAATCCCAACAAGGGGGATCAACTATGGCTACACCTTC
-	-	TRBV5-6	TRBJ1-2	CASSLGGIHNYGYTF	TGTGCCAGCAGCTTAGGCGGGATTCATAACTATGGCTACACCTTC
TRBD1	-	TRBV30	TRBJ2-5	CAWTPGGRKTQYF	TGTGCCTGGACGCCAGGGGGCAGGAAGACCCAGTACTTC
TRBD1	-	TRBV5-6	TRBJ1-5	CASSWGTADQPQHF	TGTGCCAGCAGCTGGGGGACAGCTGATCAGCCCCAGCATTTT
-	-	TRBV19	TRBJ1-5	CASSQVIGNQPQHF	TGTGCCAGTTCACAGGTTATAGGGAATCAGCCCCAGCATTTT
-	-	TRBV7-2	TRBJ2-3	CASSLARVDTQYF	TGTGCCAGCAGCTTAGCCAGGGTGGATACGCAGTATTTT
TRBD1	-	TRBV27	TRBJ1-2	CASSFEGTGGYTF	TGTGCCAGCAGTTTTGAGGGGACAGGTGGCTACACCTTC
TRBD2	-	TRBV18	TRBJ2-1	CASSLLADYNEQFF	TGTGCCAGCTCATTACTAGCGGACTACAATGAGCAGTTCTTC
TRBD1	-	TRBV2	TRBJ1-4	CASSRQGINEKLFF	TGTGCCAGCAGCCGACAGGGCATTAATGAAAAACTGTTTTTT
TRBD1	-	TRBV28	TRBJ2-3	CASSPPIGDRANTQYF	TGTGCCAGCAGCCCCCCTATTGGGGACAGGGCCAATACGCAGTATTTT
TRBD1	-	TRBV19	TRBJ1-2	CASSTGQGYGYTF	TGTGCCAGTAGTACCGGACAGGGGTATGGCTACACCTTC